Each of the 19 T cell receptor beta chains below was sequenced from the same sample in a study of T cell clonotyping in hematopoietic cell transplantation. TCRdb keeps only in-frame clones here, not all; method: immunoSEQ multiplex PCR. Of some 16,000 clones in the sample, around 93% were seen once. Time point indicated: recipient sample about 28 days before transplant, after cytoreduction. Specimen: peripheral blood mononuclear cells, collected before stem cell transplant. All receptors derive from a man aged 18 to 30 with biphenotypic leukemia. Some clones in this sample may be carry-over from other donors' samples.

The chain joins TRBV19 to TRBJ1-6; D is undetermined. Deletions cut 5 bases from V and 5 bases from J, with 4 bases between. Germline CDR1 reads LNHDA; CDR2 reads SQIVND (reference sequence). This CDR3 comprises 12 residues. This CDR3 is CASSPDNSPLHF. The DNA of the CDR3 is TGTGCCAGTAGTCCCGATAATTCACCCCTCCACTTT.

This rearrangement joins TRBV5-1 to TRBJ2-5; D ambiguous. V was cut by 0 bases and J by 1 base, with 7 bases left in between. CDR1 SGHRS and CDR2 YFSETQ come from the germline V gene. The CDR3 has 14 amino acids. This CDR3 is CASSLVWGQETQYF. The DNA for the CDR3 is TGCGCCAGCAGCTTGGTATGGGGCCAAGAGACCCAGTACTTC.

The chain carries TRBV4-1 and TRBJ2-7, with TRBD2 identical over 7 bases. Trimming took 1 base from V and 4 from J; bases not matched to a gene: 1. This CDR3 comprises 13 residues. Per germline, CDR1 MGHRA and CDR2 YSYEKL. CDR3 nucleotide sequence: TGCGCCAGCAGCCAAGCTAGCGGTTACGAGCAGTACTTC. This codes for CASSQASGYEQYF.

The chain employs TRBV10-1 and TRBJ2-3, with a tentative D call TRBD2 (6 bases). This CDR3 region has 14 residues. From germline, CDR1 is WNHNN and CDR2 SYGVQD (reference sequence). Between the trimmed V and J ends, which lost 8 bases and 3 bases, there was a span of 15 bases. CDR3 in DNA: TGCGCCAGCGCCCGTGGGGAGGAAACAGATACGCAGTATTTT. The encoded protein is CASARGEETDTQYF.

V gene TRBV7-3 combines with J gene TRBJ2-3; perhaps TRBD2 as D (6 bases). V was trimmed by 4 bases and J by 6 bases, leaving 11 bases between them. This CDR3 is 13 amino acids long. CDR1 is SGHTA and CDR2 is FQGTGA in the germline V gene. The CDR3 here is CASSSGLPDTQYF. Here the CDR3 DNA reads TGTGCCAGCAGCTCTGGACTACCTGATACGCAGTATTTT.

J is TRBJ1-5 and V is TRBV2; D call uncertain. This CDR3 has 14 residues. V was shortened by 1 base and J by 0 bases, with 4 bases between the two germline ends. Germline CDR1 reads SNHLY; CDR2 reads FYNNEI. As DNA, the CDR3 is TGTGCCAGCAGTGAAGAGGGTAGCAATCAGCCCCAGCATTTT. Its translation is CASSEEGSNQPQHF.

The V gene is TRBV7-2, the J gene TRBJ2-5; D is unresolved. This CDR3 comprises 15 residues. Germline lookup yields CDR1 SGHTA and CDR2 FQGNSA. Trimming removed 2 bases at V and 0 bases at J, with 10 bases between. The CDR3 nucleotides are TGTGCCAGCAGCTTAATTCCGAGGTACCAAGAGACCCAGTACTTC. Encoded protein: CASSLIPRYQETQYF.

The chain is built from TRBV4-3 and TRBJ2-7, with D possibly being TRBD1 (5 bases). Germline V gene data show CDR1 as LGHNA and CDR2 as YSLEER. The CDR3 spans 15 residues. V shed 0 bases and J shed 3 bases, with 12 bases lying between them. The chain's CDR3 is CASSQDIGRDYEQYF. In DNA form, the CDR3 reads TGCGCCAGCAGCCAAGACATAGGCAGGGACTACGAGCAGTACTTC.

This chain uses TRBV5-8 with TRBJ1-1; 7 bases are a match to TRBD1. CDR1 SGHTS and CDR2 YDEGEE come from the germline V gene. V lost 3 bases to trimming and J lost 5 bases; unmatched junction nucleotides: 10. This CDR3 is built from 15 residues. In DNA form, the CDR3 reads TGTGCCAGCAGCTACTACAAGGGGGCGAGGACTGAAGCTTTCTTT. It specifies CASSYYKGARTEAFF. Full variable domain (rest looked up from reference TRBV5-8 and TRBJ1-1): EAGVTQSPTHLIKTRGQQATLRCSPISGHTSVYWYQQALGLGLQFLLWYDEGEERNRGNFPPRFSGRQFPNYSSELNVNALELEDSALYLCASSYYKGARTEAFFGQGTRLTVV.

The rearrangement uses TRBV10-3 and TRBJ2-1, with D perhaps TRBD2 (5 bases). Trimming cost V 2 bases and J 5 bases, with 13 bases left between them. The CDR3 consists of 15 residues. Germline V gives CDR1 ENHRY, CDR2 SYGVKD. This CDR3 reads CAISELRGPHNEQFF. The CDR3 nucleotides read TGTGCCATCAGTGAGCTACGGGGTCCCCACAATGAGCAGTTCTTC.

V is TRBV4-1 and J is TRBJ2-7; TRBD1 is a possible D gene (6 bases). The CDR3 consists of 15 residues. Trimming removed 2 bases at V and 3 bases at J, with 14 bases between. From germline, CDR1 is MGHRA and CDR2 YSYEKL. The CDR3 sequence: CASSQTDRNHYEQYF. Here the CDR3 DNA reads TGCGCCAGCAGCCAAACCGACAGGAACCACTACGAGCAGTACTTC.

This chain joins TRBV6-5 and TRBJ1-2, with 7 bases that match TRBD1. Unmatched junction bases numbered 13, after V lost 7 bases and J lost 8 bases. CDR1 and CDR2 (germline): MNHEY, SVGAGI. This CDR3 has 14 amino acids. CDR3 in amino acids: CASTLGRGIGGYTF. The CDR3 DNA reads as TGTGCCAGCACCCTTGGCAGGGGGATAGGGGGCTACACCTTC.

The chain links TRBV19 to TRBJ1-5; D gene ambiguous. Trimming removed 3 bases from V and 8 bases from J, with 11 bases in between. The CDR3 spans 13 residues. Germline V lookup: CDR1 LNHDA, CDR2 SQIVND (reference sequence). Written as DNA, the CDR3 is TGTGCCAGTAGTATCTCAGCCCCAGAGCCCCAGCATTTT. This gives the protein CASSISAPEPQHF.

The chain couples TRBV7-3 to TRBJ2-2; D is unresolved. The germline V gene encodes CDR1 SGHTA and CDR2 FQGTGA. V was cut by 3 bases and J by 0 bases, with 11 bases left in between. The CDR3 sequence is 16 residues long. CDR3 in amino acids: CASSLDAAANTGELFF. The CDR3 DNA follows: TGTGCCAGCAGCTTGGATGCGGCCGCGAACACCGGGGAGCTGTTTTTT.

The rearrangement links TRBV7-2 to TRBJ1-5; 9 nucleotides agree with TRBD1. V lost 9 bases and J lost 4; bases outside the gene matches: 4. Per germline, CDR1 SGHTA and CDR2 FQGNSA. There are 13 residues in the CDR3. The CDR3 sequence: CASSTGGNQPQHF. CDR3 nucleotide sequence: TGTGCCAGTTCGACAGGGGGTAATCAGCCCCAGCATTTT. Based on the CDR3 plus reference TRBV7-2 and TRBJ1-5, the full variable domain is GAGVSQSPSNKVTEKGKDVELRCDPISGHTALYWYRQSLGQGLEFLIYFQGNSAPDKSGLPSDRFSAERTGGSVSTLTIQRTQQEDSAVYLCASSTGGNQPQHFGDGTRLSIL.

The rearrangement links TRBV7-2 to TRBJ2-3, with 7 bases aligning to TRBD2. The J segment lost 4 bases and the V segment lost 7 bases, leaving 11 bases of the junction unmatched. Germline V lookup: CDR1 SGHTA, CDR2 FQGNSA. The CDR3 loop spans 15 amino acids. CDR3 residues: CASTKSRGGADTQYF. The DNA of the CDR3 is TGTGCCAGCACAAAATCCCGGGGAGGGGCAGATACGCAGTATTTT.

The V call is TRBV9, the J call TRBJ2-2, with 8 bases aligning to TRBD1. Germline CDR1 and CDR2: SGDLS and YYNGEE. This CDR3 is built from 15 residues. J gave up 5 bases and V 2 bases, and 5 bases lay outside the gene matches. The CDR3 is CASSVSQGETGELFF. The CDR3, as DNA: TGTGCCAGCAGCGTGTCACAGGGGGAGACCGGGGAGCTGTTTTTT.

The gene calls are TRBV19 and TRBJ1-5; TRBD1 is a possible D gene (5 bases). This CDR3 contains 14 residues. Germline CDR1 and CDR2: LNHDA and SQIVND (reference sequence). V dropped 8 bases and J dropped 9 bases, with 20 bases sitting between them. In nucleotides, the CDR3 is TGTGCCAGTGGCAATGGGGCCAGGGATTGGCCCCAGCATTTT. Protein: CASGNGARDWPQHF. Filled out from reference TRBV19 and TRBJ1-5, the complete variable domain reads DGGITQSPKYLFRKEGQNVTLSCEQNLNHDAMYWYRQDPGQGLRLIYYSQIVNDFQKGDIAEGYSVSREKKESFPLTVTSAQKNPTAFYLCASGNGARDWPQHFGDGTRLSIL.

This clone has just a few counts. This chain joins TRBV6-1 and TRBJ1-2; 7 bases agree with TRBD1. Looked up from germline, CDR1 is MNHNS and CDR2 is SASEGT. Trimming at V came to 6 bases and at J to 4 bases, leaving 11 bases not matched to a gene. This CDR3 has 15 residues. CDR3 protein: CASSEPGTAPYGYTF. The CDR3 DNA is TGTGCCAGCAGCGAACCAGGGACAGCCCCCTATGGCTACACCTTC.